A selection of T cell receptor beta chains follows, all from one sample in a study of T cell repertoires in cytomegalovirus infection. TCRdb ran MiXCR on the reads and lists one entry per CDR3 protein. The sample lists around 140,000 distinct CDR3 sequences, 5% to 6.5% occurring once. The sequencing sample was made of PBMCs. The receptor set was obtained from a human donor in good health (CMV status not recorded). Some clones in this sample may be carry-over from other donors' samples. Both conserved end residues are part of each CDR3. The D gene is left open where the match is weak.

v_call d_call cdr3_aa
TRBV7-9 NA CASSLVWQLGYTF
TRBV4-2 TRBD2 CASSQATGTSGENEQFF
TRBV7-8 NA CASSIIGGSKSTDTQYF
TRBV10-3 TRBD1 CAISEGGRVPYNEQFF
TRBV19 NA CASSFAQVSNYGYTF
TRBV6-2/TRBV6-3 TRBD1 CASRKTGQINYGYTF
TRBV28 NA CASSRQANYGYTF
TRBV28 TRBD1 CASSTGGENQPQHF
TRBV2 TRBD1 CASKWDSLYEQYF
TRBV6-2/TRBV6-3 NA CASSYSPSGLAYEQYF
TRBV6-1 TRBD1 CASRTRGQGAVYEQYF
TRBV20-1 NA CSARVSTGNSPLHF
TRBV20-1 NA CSAGRATGRGYTF
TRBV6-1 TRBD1 CASSPGQGWRGANVLTF
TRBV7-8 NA CASSLAGGGGYTF
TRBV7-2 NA CASSSTRKETQYF
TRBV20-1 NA CSARSVRRSYEQYF
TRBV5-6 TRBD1 CASSFGDRNTGELFF
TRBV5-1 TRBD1 CASRAFRTGGAETNEKLFF
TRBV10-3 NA CAISESVGGQETQYF
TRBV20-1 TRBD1 CSARTGDLSEAFF
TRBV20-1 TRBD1 CSAFRQGEISYNSPLHF
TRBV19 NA CASSPQGTVRVYEQYF
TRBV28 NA CASSLGGGAYQETQYF
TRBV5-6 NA CASSPRGGRTYNEQFF
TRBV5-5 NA CASSPWAGILNTEAFF
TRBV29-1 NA CSAQLNTEAFF
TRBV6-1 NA CASSGDNSPLHF
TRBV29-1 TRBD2 CSGGRGASNTGELFF
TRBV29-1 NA CSVVGRGETQYF
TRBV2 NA CASSGTETGANVLTF
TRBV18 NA CASSPGGGLSYNEQFF
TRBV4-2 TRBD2 CASSQDDRGGRREQYF
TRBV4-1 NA CASSLRQQETQYF
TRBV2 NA CASSEGRGGQPQHF
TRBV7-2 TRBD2 CASSLDTGGGLEQYF
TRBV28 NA CASSLSAGSGELFF
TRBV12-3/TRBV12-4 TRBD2 CASSLDGGGNEQFF
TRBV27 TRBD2 CASSLLAGGGTDTQYF
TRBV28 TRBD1 CASSPGQGTEAFF
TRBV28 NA CASSFVKAYSPLHF
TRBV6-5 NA CASSSSTSGTPYEQYF
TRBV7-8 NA CASSLLRVPNRELFF
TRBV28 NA CASSFPTNTGELFF
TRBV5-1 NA CASSSYSGANVLTF
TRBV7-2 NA CASIDPGPYSHEEQFF
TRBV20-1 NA CSARGRGPGSETQYF
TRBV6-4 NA CASSDSGTRNNEQFF
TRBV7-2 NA CASRTVYSAAFF
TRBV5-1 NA CASSAGTDTQYF
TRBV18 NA CASSPLQGETEAFF
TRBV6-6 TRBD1 CASSSGQGSPAFF
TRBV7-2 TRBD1 CACSFSGTVYGNTIYF
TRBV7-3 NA CASSLMLNNEQFF
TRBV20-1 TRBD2 CSAREASGGSSYNEQFF
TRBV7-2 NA CASSEPRGGETQYF
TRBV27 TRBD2 CASSPGGGPSTDTQYF
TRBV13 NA CASSPWGQPNWRDTQYF